A single TCR beta chain is shown here with its context. These data originate in a study of blood T cell repertoires in COVID-19. On the study more broadly: Collection of acute and convalescent COVID-19 samples took place in the United States, Italy and Spain. Nucleic acid was either cDNA or gDNA, and it came from T cells, B-cell-depleted T cells, or PBMCs.

CDR1 is MNHNY, CDR2 SVGAGI, per germline (reference sequence). This CDR3 is built from 13 residues. With V trimmed by 4 bases and J by 6 bases, 2 bases remained unmatched. Original handling: Estimation of nucleated cell counts was performed using reference gene primer amplification. The protocol was immunoSEQ multiplex PCR, while the TCRdb copy is restricted to in-frame clones and leaves out a portion. The V and J calls and clone size are taken from that table; D and trimming were inferred from the DNA. The data contain more than 150,000 clones, 75% to 80% of them singletons. V gene TRBV6-6 combines with J gene TRBJ1-2; TRBD1 matches 10 bases. The sequence was obtained from a woman at least 80 years old with acute or convalescent COVID-19. Sequencing was performed on peripheral blood. CDR3 region: CASSSGQGNGYTF. DNA for the CDR3: TGTGCCAGCAGTTCGGGACAGGGGAATGGCTACACCTTC.